The sample holds a few counts of the clone carrying this TCR beta chain. Antigen: not known. The data were taken from a study of T-cell memory formation after mild COVID-19. As for the study in general: There were largely donor-specific TCR clusters. Study-level results: CD8+ contracting clones occupied EMRA, while CD4+ ones occupied mainly CM and EM. Cross-reactive memory appears to have joined, as suggested by some responding clones showing up in pre-infection memory. Balance between CD4 and CD8 was seen in clones contracting day 15 to 85, and a CD4+ lean was seen in later expanders.

TCRdb reprocessed the 5' RACE reads with MiXCR, giving one entry per CDR3 protein. The table includes roughly 240,000 distinct CDR3 sequences, about a sixth detected once. V lost 1 base and J lost 7, with 10 bases in between. The length of the CDR3 is 13 residues. Sequenced: PBMCs or a T cell subset sorted from them (not recorded which). This receptor was taken from a man aged 18 to 35 who had mild COVID-19 (a few samples of this study predate the infection). Cell type and time point are not known. The J gene is TRBJ1-2, the V gene TRBV12-3 or TRBV12-4; tentatively, D is TRBD1 (6 bases). The CDR3 region has the DNA TGTGCCAGCAGTTTAGGGGGCAGGGGTGGCTACACCTTC. Amino acids: CASSLGGRGGYTF.